A few counts support the clone carrying this T cell receptor beta chain. This entry is derived from a study of PD-L1 blockade in urothelial cancer. About the research overall: Atezolizumab 1,200 mg was given intravenously every 3 weeks, starting 2014. Analysis of blood occurred 3 weeks (second dose) and 6 weeks after treatment start.

CDR1 is DFQATT and CDR2 is SNEGSKA in the germline V gene (reference sequence). The CDR3 is 11 amino acids. V lost 6 bases and J lost 9, with 12 bases in between. PCRs each included synthetic TCR analog templates spiked in. Assay used: immunoSEQ multiplex PCR; TCRdb lists only in-frame clones, some missing. The table has tens of thousands of clones, around 88% seen once. Specified time point: pretreatment peripheral blood. Each patient contributed between 1 and 8 total time points of blood mononuclear cells, pretreatment and during treatment. The chain employs TRBV20-1 and TRBJ2-1; D might be TRBD1 (6 bases). This receptor was taken from an older woman with urothelial cancer. The material sequenced was PBMCs, taken around atezolizumab (anti-PD-L1) treatment. For the CDR3, the DNA is TGCAGTGCCTTTTTCAGGGGTGAGCAGTTCTTC. It yields the protein CSAFFRGEQFF.